This entry lists 13 T cell receptor beta chains sequenced from one sample in a study of response to subunit inactivated influenza vaccine. TCRdb processed the RT-PCR reads anew with MiXCR; each CDR3 protein has one entry. The sample contains hundreds of thousands of distinct CDR3 sequences, over 9.5% of which appear only once. Sequenced here: PBMCs from blood, sampled 45 days after vaccination. The origin of the receptors is a man over 45 who received an inactivated influenza vaccine.

The chain is built from TRBV27 and TRBJ1-5; D call uncertain. With 4 bases removed from V and 2 bases from J, the gap between germline ends came to 12 bases. Germline CDR1 and CDR2: MNHEY and SMNVEV (reference sequence). CDR3 length: 15 residues. The CDR3 DNA sequence: TGTGCCAGCAGTTACTCAGGATCTGGCAATCAGCCCCAGCATTTT. This encodes CASSYSGSGNQPQHF.

This clonotype was found many times. This sequence joins TRBV7-2 and TRBJ2-1; D possibly corresponds to TRBD1 (6 bases). V was shortened by 3 bases and J by 12 bases, with 12 bases between the two germline ends. Germline V CDR1 and CDR2: SGHTA, FQGNSA. The CDR3 consists of 12 residues. The CDR3 here is CASSFLGTRQFF. The DNA of the CDR3 is TGTGCCAGCAGCTTCCTCGGGACACGGCAGTTCTTC.

This clonotype was observed a few times. This chain links TRBV20-1 with TRBJ2-5; D tentatively reads TRBD1 or TRBD2 (5 bases each). The CDR3 loop spans 15 amino acids. Trimming pared 0 bases from V and 5 bases from J, leaving 16 bases between. Germline CDR1 and CDR2: DFQATT and SNEGSKA (reference sequence). The CDR3 sequence: CSARDRGPGLETQYF. The CDR3 nucleotides are TGCAGTGCTAGAGACCGGGGCCCAGGTCTTGAGACCCAGTACTTC.

The gene calls are TRBV6-4 and TRBJ2-2, with 10 bases fitting TRBD1. J lost 7 bases, V lost 6 bases, and 5 bases had no gene match. CDR1 MRHNA and CDR2 SNTAGT come from the germline V gene. CDR3 size: 14 residues. CDR3 region: CASRGTGEGGELFF. The CDR3 region has the DNA TGTGCCAGCAGAGGGACAGGGGAAGGCGGGGAGCTGTTTTTT.

The chain recombines TRBV5-1 with TRBJ2-2, with 10 bases that match TRBD1. Germline CDR1 SGHRS, CDR2 YFSETQ. The CDR3 runs 16 residues. Losses at the gene ends were 2 bases for V and 9 bases for J; bases not matched to a gene: 10. CDR3 sequence: CASSLKTGGGTRELFF. CDR3 sequence (DNA): TGCGCCAGCAGCTTAAAGACAGGGGGCGGAACGAGGGAGCTGTTTTTT.

This clonotype has more than one count but fewer than ten. The chain joins TRBV4-3 to TRBJ2-7; a possible D gene is TRBD2 (6 bases). This CDR3 is 16 amino acids long. Germline V gene data show CDR1 as LGHNA and CDR2 as YSLEER. The germline V and J ends were trimmed by 2 bases and 2 bases, with 16 bases remaining between them. The DNA of the CDR3 is TGCGCCAGCAGCCAAATTGGGTACGGGGGAGCCTACGAGCAGTACTTC. Translating it yields CASSQIGYGGAYEQYF.

V and J are TRBV20-1 and TRBJ2-7; TRBD1 agrees at 9 bases. Germline V CDR1 and CDR2: DFQATT, SNEGSKA (reference sequence). The CDR3 runs to 14 residues. The J segment lost 5 bases and the V segment lost 2 bases, leaving 7 bases of the junction unmatched. The CDR3 sequence: CSARPGQGRHEQYF. Written as DNA, the CDR3 is TGCAGTGCTAGACCGGGACAGGGTAGGCACGAGCAGTACTTC.

There are a few counts of this clonotype. The rearrangement uses TRBV5-1 and TRBJ2-1; 10 bases map to TRBD1. The CDR3 extends over 16 amino acids. The trim removed 1 base at V and 8 bases at J, leaving 9 bases unmatched. Germline CDR1 is SGHRS and CDR2 is YFSETQ. DNA for the CDR3: TGCGCCAGCAGCTTGAAGGGACAGGGGCACCTAGATGAGCAGTTCTTC. Translated, it gives CASSLKGQGHLDEQFF. Full variable domain (rest looked up from reference TRBV5-1 and TRBJ2-1): KAGVTQTPRYLIKTRGQQVTLSCSPISGHRSVSWYQQTPGQGLQFLFEYFSETQRNKGNFPGRFSGRQFSNSRSEMNVSTLELGDSALYLCASSLKGQGHLDEQFFGPGTRLTVL.

The V call is TRBV6-1, the J call TRBJ2-7, with a weak D call TRBD2 (5 bases). Germline CDR1 reads MNHNS; CDR2 reads SASEGT. The CDR3 runs 12 residues. V was pared by 1 base and J by 6 bases, with 7 bases between. The CDR3 spells CASSEVGSEQYF. CDR3 DNA sequence: TGTGCCAGCAGTGAAGTAGGGAGCGAGCAGTACTTC.

The rearrangement uses TRBV20-1 and TRBJ2-5; 8 bases map to TRBD2. Germline V gene sequence: CDR1 DFQATT, CDR2 SNEGSKA (reference sequence). V lost 5 bases and J lost 5; bases outside the gene matches: 16. The CDR3 extends over 16 amino acids. This chain's CDR3 is CSASGGRGEHGETQYF. For the CDR3, the DNA is TGCAGTGCTTCGGGGGGGCGAGGCGAGCATGGGGAGACCCAGTACTTC.

The chain combines TRBV20-1 with TRBJ1-5, with TRBD1 identical over 10 bases. The CDR3 has 16 residues. Trimming removed 6 bases from V and 0 bases from J; junction bases left unmatched: 8. Looked up from germline, CDR1 is DFQATT and CDR2 is SNEGSKA (reference sequence). CDR3 loop: CSARTGGPYSNQPQHF. The CDR3 DNA reads TGCAGTGCGAGGACAGGGGGTCCCTATAGCAATCAGCCCCAGCATTTT.

Turning to this clonotype: At one boundary the junction diverges from the germline segment, which might be a read error. The chain is built from TRBV20-1 and TRBJ1-5; tentative D call: TRBD1 (5 bases). The CDR3 has 16 amino acids. The germline V gene encodes CDR1 DFQATT and CDR2 SNEGSKA (reference sequence). CDR3 residues: CSARDLLGDSNQPQQF. DNA of the CDR3: TGCAGTGCTAGAGACCTCCTGGGGGATAGCAATCAGCCCCAGCAATTT.

This rearrangement joins TRBV5-6 to TRBJ1-1, with 9 nucleotides matching TRBD1. This CDR3 is 16 amino acids long. The trim removed 2 bases at V and 0 bases at J, leaving 5 bases unmatched. Germline V lookup: CDR1 SGHDT, CDR2 YYEEEE. CDR3 nucleotides: TGTGCCAGCAGCTTACCGGGACAGGGAATGAACACTGAAGCTTTCTTT. It encodes CASSLPGQGMNTEAFF.